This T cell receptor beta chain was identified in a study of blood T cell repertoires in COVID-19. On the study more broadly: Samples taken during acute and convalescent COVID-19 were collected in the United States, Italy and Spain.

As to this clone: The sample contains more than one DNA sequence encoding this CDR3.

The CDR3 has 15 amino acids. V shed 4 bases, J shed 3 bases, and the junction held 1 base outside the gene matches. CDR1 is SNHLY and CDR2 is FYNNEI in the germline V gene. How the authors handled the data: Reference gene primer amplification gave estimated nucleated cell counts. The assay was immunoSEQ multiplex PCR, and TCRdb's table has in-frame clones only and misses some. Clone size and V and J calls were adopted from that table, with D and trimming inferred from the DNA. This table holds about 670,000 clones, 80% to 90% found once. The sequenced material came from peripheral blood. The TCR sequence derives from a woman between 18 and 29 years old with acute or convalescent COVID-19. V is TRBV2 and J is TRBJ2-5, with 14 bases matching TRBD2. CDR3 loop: CASSGTSGGKETQYF. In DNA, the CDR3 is TGTGCCAGCAGTGGGACTAGCGGGGGGAAAGAGACCCAGTACTTC. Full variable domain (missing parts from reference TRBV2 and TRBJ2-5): EPEVTQTPSHQVTQMGQEVILRCVPISNHLYFYWYRQILGQKVEFLVSFYNNEISEKSEIFDDQFSVERPDGSNFTLKIRSTKLEDSAMYFCASSGTSGGKETQYFGPGTRLLVL.